This is a list of T cell receptor beta chains from one sample in a study of blood T cell repertoires in COVID-19. Clones were sequenced by immunoSEQ multiplex PCR, and TCRdb holds only the in-frame ones, with some missing. Among tens of thousands of clones, more than 90% were seen once, and the ten largest hold around 4.2%. The material sequenced was peripheral blood. The receptors derive from a man in his forties or fifties with acute or convalescent COVID-19. The CDR3 runs from the conserved cysteine through the conserved F or W. The D gene is left open where the match is weak. The size field is filled for only some rows; it gives once, few, many or a size class.

.	.	TRBV12-3/TRBV12-4	TRBJ2-3	CASSLADTQYF	TGTGCCAGCAGTTTGGCCGATACGCAGTATTTT
.	.	TRBV10-2	TRBJ1-2	CATQTVYGYTF	TGCGCCACCCAGACAGTCTATGGCTACACCTTC
.	.	TRBV11-2	TRBJ1-6	CASSLDRDLHF	TGTGCCAGCAGCTTAGACAGGGACCTCCACTTT
few	.	TRBV27	TRBJ1-4	CASSSGVPGEKLFF	TGTGCCAGCAGTTCAGGGGTCCCAGGGGAAAAACTGTTTTTT
.	.	TRBV11-3	TRBJ2-2	CASSSLIGELFF	TGTGCCAGCAGCAGTCTAATCGGGGAGCTGTTTTTT
.	TRBD1	TRBV30	TRBJ1-5	CAWSEQGSQPQHF	TGTGCCTGGAGTGAACAGGGGAGCCAGCCCCAGCATTTT
once	TRBD1	TRBV6-6	TRBJ2-2	CASSRDRATGELFF	TGTGCCAGCAGCCGGGACAGGGCCACCGGGGAGCTGTTTTTT
.	.	TRBV7-2	TRBJ1-4	CASSLGAGFATNEKLFF	TGTGCCAGCAGCTTAGGTGCGGGTTTCGCAACTAATGAAAAACTGTTTTTT
.	TRBD1	TRBV10-3	TRBJ1-1	CAISESNSGGETFF	TGTGCCATCAGTGAGTCGAACTCAGGGGGCGAGACTTTCTTT
.	.	TRBV2	TRBJ2-5	CASTRAGSKETQYF	TGTGCCAGCACGAGGGCGGGAAGTAAAGAGACCCAGTACTTC
once	.	TRBV6-6	TRBJ2-1	CASSYAESYNEQFF	TGTGCCAGCAGTTACGCGGAGAGCTACAATGAGCAGTTCTTC
.	.	TRBV24-1	TRBJ1-1	CATSVGGGNTEAFF	TGTGCCACCAGTGTTGGGGGCGGGAACACTGAAGCTTTCTTT
.	TRBD2	TRBV4-1	TRBJ2-1	CASSQAHLAGVYNEQFF	TGCGCCAGCAGCCAAGCACATCTAGCGGGAGTCTACAATGAGCAGTTCTTC
.	TRBD2	TRBV5-1	TRBJ2-1	CASSFSWLAGGLNEQFF	TGCGCCAGCAGCTTCTCGTGGCTAGCGGGAGGGTTAAATGAGCAGTTCTTC
.	TRBD1	TRBV5-6	TRBJ1-4	CASSPRQGSNEKLFF	TGTGCCAGCAGCCCAAGACAGGGCTCTAATGAAAAACTGTTTTTT
.	TRBD2	TRBV6-2/TRBV6-3	TRBJ2-1	CASSISPGTRNYNEQFF	TGTGCCAGCAGTATCTCTCCCGGGACTAGGAACTACAATGAGCAGTTCTTC
.	.	TRBV19	TRBJ1-6	CASSMADSYNSPLHF	TGTGCCAGTAGTATGGCTGACTCCTATAATTCACCCCTCCACTTT
.	.	TRBV7-2	TRBJ2-3	CASSSPPRDTQYF	TGTGCCAGCAGCTCACCCCCCAGAGATACGCAGTATTTT
.	.	TRBV3-1/TRBV3-2	TRBJ2-5	CASSQGTQLIQETQYF	TGTGCCAGCAGCCAAGGAACCCAACTGATCCAAGAGACCCAGTACTTC
.	TRBD2	TRBV11-3	TRBJ2-5	CASSLVIAGGPPQETQYF	TGTGCCAGCAGCTTAGTGATAGCGGGAGGGCCGCCTCAAGAGACCCAGTACTTC
.	.	TRBV27	TRBJ1-5	CASSTLQGGYNQPQHF	TGTGCCAGCAGTACATTACAGGGAGGGTACAATCAGCCCCAGCATTTT
.	TRBD2	TRBV2	TRBJ2-4	CASYSGTSGQNIQYF	TGTGCCAGCTACTCCGGGACTAGCGGACAAAACATTCAGTACTTC
.	.	TRBV6-2/TRBV6-3	TRBJ2-1	CASSGDKSSYNEQFF	TGTGCCAGCAGTGGGGACAAGAGCTCCTACAATGAGCAGTTCTTC
.	.	TRBV3-1/TRBV3-2	TRBJ1-2	CASSQPIGRDGYYGYTF	TGTGCCAGCAGCCAACCTATTGGGCGGGACGGGTACTATGGCTACACCTTC
.	TRBD1	TRBV24-1	TRBJ1-2	CATSDSPDRDYGYTF	TGTGCCACCAGTGACTCCCCCGACAGGGACTATGGCTACACCTTC
.	.	TRBV5-1	TRBJ2-1	CASSLALTSSYNEQFF	TGCGCCAGCAGCTTGGCCCTGACTAGCTCCTACAATGAGCAGTTCTTC
.	.	TRBV30	TRBJ1-3	CAWRKQEARNTIYF	TGTGCCTGGAGGAAGCAGGAGGCTAGGAACACCATATATTTT
.	.	TRBV12-3/TRBV12-4	TRBJ2-1	CASSPSNEQFF	TGTGCCAGCAGCCCATCCAATGAGCAGTTCTTC
.	.	TRBV6-4	TRBJ1-1	CASSDQGSGHTEAFF	TGTGCCAGCAGTGATCAGGGAAGCGGGCACACTGAAGCTTTCTTT
.	TRBD2	TRBV7-8	TRBJ2-7	CASSLFGGGYEQYF	TGTGCCAGCAGCTTATTCGGGGGGGGCTACGAGCAGTACTTC
.	.	TRBV2	TRBJ2-5	CASSEDPLPGAPETQYF	TGTGCCAGCAGTGAAGACCCACTACCGGGAGCTCCGGAGACCCAGTACTTC
.	TRBD2	TRBV5-1	TRBJ2-7	CASSSEGAAGPEQYF	TGCGCCAGCAGCTCGGAAGGTGCAGCGGGACCGGAGCAGTACTTC
few	.	TRBV12-5	TRBJ2-3	CASGHGKADTQYF	TGTGCTAGTGGTCACGGGAAGGCAGATACGCAGTATTTT
.	TRBD2	TRBV5-1	TRBJ2-2	CASSLAAGLALTGELFF	TGCGCCAGCAGCCTGGCTGCGGGACTAGCGCTGACGGGGGAGCTGTTTTTT
.	TRBD2	TRBV5-1	TRBJ2-5	CASSAVIFASGRASETQYF	TGCGCCAGCAGCGCGGTTATTTTTGCTAGCGGGAGGGCGTCGGAGACCCAGTACTTC
.	.	TRBV2	TRBJ2-7	CASSDGGNISGEQYF	TGTGCCAGCAGTGATGGCGGGAACATATCCGGCGAGCAGTACTTC
.	TRBD1	TRBV29-1	TRBJ2-1	CSVPTGEGPFF	TGCAGCGTGCCAACAGGGGAAGGTCCGTTCTTC
once	TRBD2	TRBV11-3	TRBJ2-7	CASSTLPSGQYF	TGTGCCAGCAGCACACTCCCTAGCGGGCAGTACTTC
.	TRBD2	TRBV18	TRBJ2-1	CASSPPGIAGGYEQFF	TGTGCCAGCTCACCACCGGGGATAGCGGGAGGATATGAGCAGTTCTTC
.	.	TRBV11-2	TRBJ1-1	CASSLGQGEAFF	TGTGCCAGCAGCTTGGGGCAGGGTGAAGCTTTCTTT
.	TRBD2	TRBV11-2	TRBJ2-7	CASSPLAGGLPTEQYF	TGTGCCAGCAGCCCTTTGGCGGGAGGACTTCCTACAGAGCAGTACTTC
.	TRBD1	TRBV11-3	TRBJ2-7	CASSLAGGPREQYF	TGTGCCAGCAGCCTGGCAGGGGGTCCTCGGGAGCAGTACTTC
once	.	TRBV5-4	TRBJ1-3	CASSLRQSSGNTIYF	TGTGCCAGCAGCTTGAGACAGAGCTCTGGAAACACCATATATTTT
.	TRBD1	TRBV5-1	TRBJ2-1	CASSLSPGQGPNEQFF	TGCGCCAGCAGCTTGAGTCCGGGACAGGGCCCCAATGAGCAGTTCTTC
.	TRBD1	TRBV28	TRBJ2-3	CASSLTGRDTQYF	TGTGCCAGCAGTTTGACAGGGAGAGATACGCAGTATTTT
.	TRBD1	TRBV6-5	TRBJ1-2	CASSYSGTVNYGYTF	TGTGCCAGCAGTTACTCCGGGACAGTTAACTATGGCTACACCTTC
.	TRBD1	TRBV7-6	TRBJ1-1	CASSHPTGGVTEAFF	TGTGCCAGCAGTCATCCGACAGGGGGTGTCACTGAAGCTTTCTTT
.	.	TRBV23-1	TRBJ1-4	CASSQGVATNEKLFF	TGCGCCAGCAGTCAAGGAGTTGCAACTAATGAAAAACTGTTTTTT
.	.	TRBV23-1	TRBJ1-1	CASSQSYRGQTNTEAFF	TGCGCCAGCAGTCAATCGTATAGGGGACAAACGAACACTGAAGCTTTCTTT
.	.	TRBV10-3	TRBJ2-3	CAISESSGLLDF	TGTGCCATCAGTGAGTCTAGCGGACTGTTGGATTTT
.	TRBD1	TRBV19	TRBJ2-7	CASSGTGTYEQYF	TGTGCCAGTAGTGGGACAGGGACCTACGAGCAGTACTTC
.	.	TRBV18	TRBJ1-5	CASSPSDRLGNQPQHF	TGTGCCAGCTCACCATCAGACAGGCTGGGGAATCAGCCCCAGCATTTT
.	TRBD2	TRBV6-5	TRBJ2-3	CASKLAGADTQYF	TGTGCCAGCAAACTAGCGGGAGCAGATACGCAGTATTTT
.	.	TRBV6-5	TRBJ1-1	CASSFPSGGRTEAFF	TGTGCCAGCAGTTTTCCCAGCGGAGGGAGAACTGAAGCTTTCTTT
once	TRBD1	TRBV29-1	TRBJ1-1	CSGALTGATEAFF	TGCAGCGGGGCCTTGACAGGGGCCACTGAAGCTTTCTTT
.	TRBD2	TRBV24-1	TRBJ2-3	CATSDSAGGADTQYF	TGTGCCACCAGTGATTCGGCGGGAGGGGCAGATACGCAGTATTTT
.	TRBD1	TRBV13	TRBJ2-7	CASSLGFSREPDRETYEQYF	TGTGCCAGCAGCTTAGGCTTCTCTCGGGAACCGGACAGGGAAACCTACGAGCAGTACTTC
.	.	TRBV7-8	TRBJ1-1	CASSLAGGVGMNTEAFF	TGTGCCAGCAGCTTAGCAGGGGGAGTGGGGATGAACACTGAAGCTTTCTTT